The sequence of this TCR beta chain was determined in a study of beta chain features in type 1 diabetes. Broader study findings: TCRB CDR3 length was moderately but significantly reduced in all four CD4+ subsets of Type 1 diabetes patients. The VDJ junctions of type 1 diabetes patients carried fewer insertions and more deletions.

The entirety of the isolated RNA underwent reverse transcription, so expressed TCRB transcripts were sequenced. Data came from immunoSEQ multiplex PCR; TCRdb stores just in-frame clones and leaves some out. The sample contains about 340,000 clones, around 9% of which appear only once. As for this clone: Its antigen is undetermined.

The germline CDR1 and CDR2 sequences are SGHRS and YFSETQ. This CDR3 has 16 amino acids. Losses at the gene ends were 1 base for V and 7 bases for J; bases not matched to a gene: 7. The chain employs TRBV5-1 and TRBJ2-2; 10 bases fit TRBD1. Sample: central memory CD4+ T cells from blood. This sequence was found in a young man with type 1 diabetes. The CDR3 DNA follows: TGCGCCAGCAGCTTGTTGACAGGGGGCTACGACGGGGAGCTGTTTTTT. It specifies CASSLLTGGYDGELFF.